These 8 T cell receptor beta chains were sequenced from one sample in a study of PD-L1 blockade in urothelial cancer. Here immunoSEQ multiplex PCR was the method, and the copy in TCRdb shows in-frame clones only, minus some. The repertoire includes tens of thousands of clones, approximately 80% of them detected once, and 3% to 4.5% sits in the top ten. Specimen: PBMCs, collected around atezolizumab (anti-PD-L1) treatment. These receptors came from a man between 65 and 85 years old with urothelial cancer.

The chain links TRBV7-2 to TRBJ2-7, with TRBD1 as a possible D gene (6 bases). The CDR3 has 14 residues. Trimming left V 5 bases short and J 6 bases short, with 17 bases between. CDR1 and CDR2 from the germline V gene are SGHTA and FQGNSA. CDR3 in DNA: TGTGCCAGCAGCCTAAGACAGGTAGTAGCCGAGCAGTACTTC. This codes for CASSLRQVVAEQYF.

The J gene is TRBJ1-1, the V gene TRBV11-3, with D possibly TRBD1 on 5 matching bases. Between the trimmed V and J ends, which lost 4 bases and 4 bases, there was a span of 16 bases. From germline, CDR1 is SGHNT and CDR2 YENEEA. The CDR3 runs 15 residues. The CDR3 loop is CASSSGGAAVTEAFF. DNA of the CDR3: TGTGCCAGCAGCTCGGGGGGTGCAGCAGTCACTGAAGCTTTCTTT.

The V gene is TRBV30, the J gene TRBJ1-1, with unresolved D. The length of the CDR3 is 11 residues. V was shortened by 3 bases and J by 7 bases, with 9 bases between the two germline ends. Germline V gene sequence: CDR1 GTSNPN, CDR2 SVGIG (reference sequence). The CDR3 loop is CAWRRGSEAFF. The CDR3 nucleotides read TGTGCCTGGAGGCGTGGGAGTGAAGCTTTCTTT.

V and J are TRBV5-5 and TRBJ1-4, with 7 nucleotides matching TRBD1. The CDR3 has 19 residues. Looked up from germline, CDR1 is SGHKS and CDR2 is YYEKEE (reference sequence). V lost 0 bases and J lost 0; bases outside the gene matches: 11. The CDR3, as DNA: TGTGCCAGCAGCTTGGCCGTCGAGGACAGGAGTGCAACTAATGAAAAACTGTTTTTT. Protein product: CASSLAVEDRSATNEKLFF. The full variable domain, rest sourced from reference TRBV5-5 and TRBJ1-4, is DAGVTQSPTHLIKTRGQQVTLRCSPISGHKSVSWYQQVLGQGPQFIFQYYEKEERGRGNFPDRFSARQFPNYSSELNVNALLLGDSALYLCASSLAVEDRSATNEKLFFGSGTQLSVL.

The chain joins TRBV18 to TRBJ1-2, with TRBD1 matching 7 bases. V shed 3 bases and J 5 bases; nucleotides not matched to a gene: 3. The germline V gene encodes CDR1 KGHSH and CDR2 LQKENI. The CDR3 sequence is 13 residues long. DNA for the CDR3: TGTGCCAGCTCACCGACACAGGGGTATGGCTACACCTTC. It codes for CASSPTQGYGYTF.

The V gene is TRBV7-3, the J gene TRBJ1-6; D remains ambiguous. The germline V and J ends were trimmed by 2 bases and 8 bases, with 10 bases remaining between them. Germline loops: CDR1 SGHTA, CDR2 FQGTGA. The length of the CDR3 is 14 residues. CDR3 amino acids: CASSLVPGDSPLHF. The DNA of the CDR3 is TGTGCCAGCAGCTTAGTTCCCGGGGATTCACCCCTCCACTTT.

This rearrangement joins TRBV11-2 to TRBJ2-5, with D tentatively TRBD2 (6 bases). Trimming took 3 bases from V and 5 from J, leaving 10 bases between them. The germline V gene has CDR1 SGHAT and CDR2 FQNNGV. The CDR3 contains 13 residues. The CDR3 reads CASSLGLRETQYF. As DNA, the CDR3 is TGTGCCAGCAGCTTGGGACTCCGGGAGACCCAGTACTTC. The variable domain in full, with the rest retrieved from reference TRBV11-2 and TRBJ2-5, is EAGVAQSPRYKIIEKRQSVAFWCNPISGHATLYWYQQILGQGPKLLIQFQNNGVVDDSQLPKDRFSAERLKGVDSTLKIQPAKLEDSAVYLCASSLGLRETQYFGPGTRLLVL.

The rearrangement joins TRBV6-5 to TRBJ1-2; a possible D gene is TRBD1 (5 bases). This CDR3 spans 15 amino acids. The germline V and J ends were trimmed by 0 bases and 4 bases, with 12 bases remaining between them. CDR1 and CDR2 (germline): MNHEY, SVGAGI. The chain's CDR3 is CASSYSGAVGYGYTF. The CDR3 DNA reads TGTGCCAGCAGTTACTCAGGGGCGGTAGGCTATGGCTACACCTTC.